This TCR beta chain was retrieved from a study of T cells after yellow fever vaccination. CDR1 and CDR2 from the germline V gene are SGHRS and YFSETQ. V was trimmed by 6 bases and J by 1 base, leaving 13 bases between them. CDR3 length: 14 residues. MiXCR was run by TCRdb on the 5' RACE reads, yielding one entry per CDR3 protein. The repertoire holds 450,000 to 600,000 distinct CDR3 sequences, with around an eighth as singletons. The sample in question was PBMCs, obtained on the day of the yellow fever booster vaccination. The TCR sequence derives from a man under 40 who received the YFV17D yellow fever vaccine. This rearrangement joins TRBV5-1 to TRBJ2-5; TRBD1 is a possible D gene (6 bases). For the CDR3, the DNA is TGCGCCAGCAAAATGGACAGCCTCCAAGAGACCCAGTACTTC. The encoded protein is CASKMDSLQETQYF.